What follows are 32 T cell receptor beta chains derived from one specimen sequenced in a study of early T cells in non-severe SARS-CoV-2 infection. TCRdb used MiXCR to reprocess the 5' RACE reads, holding one entry per CDR3 protein. The sample shows about 77,000 distinct CDR3 sequences, 9% to 10% of them seen only once. The source material was whole blood. All receptors come from an adult who was a healthcare worker with PCR-confirmed SARS-CoV-2 infection or an uninfected control (not recorded which).

This clonotype was detected many times. The chain couples TRBV6-5 to TRBJ2-7, with 9 bases lining up with TRBD2. The CDR3 consists of 15 residues. Trimming at V came to 6 bases and at J to 3 bases, leaving 9 bases not matched to a gene. Germline CDR1 reads MNHEY; CDR2 reads SVGAGI. The CDR3 coding sequence is TGTGCCAGCAGGGAGGGACTAGCAGAGAGCTACGAGCAGTACTTC. Translation gives CASREGLAESYEQYF.

A few counts support this clonotype. The chain links TRBV10-3 to TRBJ1-4; D gene ambiguous. CDR1 is ENHRY and CDR2 is SYGVKD in the germline V gene. V shed 0 bases and J shed 5 bases, with 7 bases lying between them. The CDR3 runs to 14 residues. The CDR3 loop is CAISESTGNEKLFF. The CDR3 DNA reads TGTGCCATCAGTGAGTCGACCGGCAATGAAAAACTGTTTTTT.

Turning to this clonotype: This may come from a read error, since a much larger clone is one base off. The J gene is TRBJ2-3, the V gene TRBV4-1; a weak D match, TRBD2 (6 bases). The CDR3 has 13 amino acids. The germline V gene has CDR1 MGHRA and CDR2 YSYEKL. CDR3 residues: CAGSPRTIDTQYF. As DNA, the CDR3 is TGCGCCGGCAGCCCCCGGACTATAGATACGCAGTATTTT.

This clonotype occurred a few times. The chain carries TRBV12-3 or TRBV12-4 and TRBJ1-1, with no clear D. V dropped 3 bases and J dropped 6 bases, with 11 bases sitting between them. This CDR3 is built from 13 residues. The CDR3 DNA reads as TGTGCCAGCAGTTTCGGTACCAGGTCTGAAGCTTTCTTT. This translates into CASSFGTRSEAFF.

The rearrangement joins TRBV28 to TRBJ2-4; 7 nucleotides line up with TRBD2. Germline V gene lookup returns CDR1 MDHEN and CDR2 SYDVKM. V was clipped by 6 bases and J by 9 bases; unmatched bases: 8. The CDR3 is 13 amino acids. CDR3 in DNA: TGTGCCAGCAGCCCTAGGAGGGAGGGCATTCAGTACTTC. As protein: CASSPRREGIQYF.

This clonotype was observed a handful of times. The V call is TRBV3-1, the J call TRBJ2-1, with TRBD2 matching 7 bases. CDR3 length: 12 residues. CDR1 and CDR2 from the germline V gene are LGHDT and YNNKEL (reference sequence). Trimming at V came to 4 bases and at J to 9 bases, leaving 3 bases not matched to a gene. DNA for the CDR3: TGTGCCAGCAGCCGGGGAGGGAGTGAGCAGTTCTTC. The encoded protein is CASSRGGSEQFF.

This clonotype was counted a few times. This chain links TRBV7-2 with TRBJ2-7; 8 bases match TRBD1. The CDR3 contains 15 residues. Germline V gene sequence: CDR1 SGHTA, CDR2 FQGNSA. The junction had 9 bases not matched to a gene; V was cut back by 5 bases and J by 3 bases. CDR3 in amino acids: CASSQGTGQSYEQYF. The CDR3 coding sequence is TGTGCCAGCAGCCAAGGGACAGGTCAGAGCTACGAGCAGTACTTC.

This clonotype was detected a few times. CDR3 residues: CASSLGPFEEQYF. The CDR3 bases are TGTGCCAGCAGTTTGGGACCCTTCGAGGAGCAGTACTTC. This sequence joins TRBV27 and TRBJ2-7; perhaps D is TRBD1 or TRBD2 (5 bases each). This CDR3 region has 13 residues. V shed 3 bases and J shed 7 bases, with 13 bases lying between them. The germline V gene has CDR1 MNHEY and CDR2 SMNVEV (reference sequence).

This sequence joins TRBV5-1 and TRBJ2-3; weak D call: TRBD2 (6 bases). V dropped 2 bases and J dropped 8 bases, with 12 bases sitting between them. Germline CDR1 is SGHRS and CDR2 is YFSETQ. The CDR3 totals 13 residues. CDR3 region: CASSLQTSGTQYF. CDR3 DNA: TGCGCCAGCAGCTTACAGACTAGTGGTACGCAGTATTTT.

The chain couples TRBV4-1 to TRBJ2-5, with D hard to call. Trimming left V 1 base short and J 4 bases short, with 4 bases between. The germline V gene encodes CDR1 MGHRA and CDR2 YSYEKL. CDR3 length equals 12 residues. CDR3 in amino acids: CASSQGGETQYF. CDR3 sequence (DNA): TGCGCCAGCAGCCAAGGGGGAGAGACCCAGTACTTC.

The chain couples TRBV3-1 to TRBJ1-2; D unclear. Germline CDR1 LGHDT, CDR2 YNNKEL (reference sequence). Between the trimmed V and J ends, which lost 4 bases and 1 base, there was a span of 7 bases. The CDR3 contains 13 residues. The CDR3, as DNA: TGTGCCAGCAGCCTTAACAGTAACTATGGCTACACCTTC. Translating it yields CASSLNSNYGYTF.

This chain links TRBV5-4 with TRBJ1-1, with D tentatively TRBD1 (6 bases). Per germline, CDR1 SGHNT and CDR2 YYREEE (reference sequence). This CDR3 is 15 amino acids long. Trimming took 3 bases from V and 0 from J, leaving 12 bases between them. The CDR3 reads CASSSYRDLNTEAFF. The CDR3 DNA reads TGTGCCAGCAGCTCGTACAGGGATTTGAACACTGAAGCTTTCTTT.

The gene calls are TRBV6-6 and TRBJ2-7; 7 bases align to TRBD1. This CDR3 is 16 amino acids long. CDR1 and CDR2 from the germline V gene are MNHNY and SVGAGI (reference sequence). V shed 2 bases and J 7 bases; nucleotides not matched to a gene: 14. The CDR3 bases are TGTGCCAGCAGTTACGGCTCGGGACAGCTCTCACCGGAGCAGTACTTC. This translates into CASSYGSGQLSPEQYF.

The sample holds a few counts of this clonotype. V usage is TRBV3-1 and J usage is TRBJ2-3; 8 bases line up with TRBD2. The CDR3 has 15 amino acids. Losses at the gene ends were 4 bases for V and 1 base for J; bases not matched to a gene: 4. Germline CDR1 reads LGHDT; CDR2 reads YNNKEL (reference sequence). The DNA for the CDR3 is TGTGCCAGCAGCCGTGTAGCGGGACGCACAGATACGCAGTATTTT. Translation: CASSRVAGRTDTQYF.

This clonotype has more than one count but fewer than ten. The chain couples TRBV15 to TRBJ2-1; 11 bases are a match to TRBD1. The V gene end was trimmed by 10 bases and the J gene end by 7 bases; junction bases not matched to a gene: 9. The germline gives CDR1 LNHNV, CDR2 YYDKDF (reference sequence). This CDR3 has 14 amino acids. The CDR3 DNA reads as TGTGCCAGTCAGGACAGGGGGCGGGGGAATGAGCAGTTCTTC. This sequence encodes CASQDRGRGNEQFF.

Ten or more counts support this clonotype. This chain uses TRBV18 with TRBJ1-1, with a possible D match to TRBD1 (5 bases). The CDR3 covers 15 residues. Per germline, CDR1 KGHSH and CDR2 LQKENI. Trimming shortened V by 1 base and J by 1 base, and 10 bases separated the two germline ends. The chain's CDR3 is CASSPRDVANTEAFF. The CDR3 DNA follows: TGTGCCAGCTCACCACGGGACGTAGCGAACACTGAAGCTTTCTTT.

This clonotype was recorded a few times. The chain employs TRBV3-1 and TRBJ2-1, with 12 bases fitting TRBD2. V trimming: 3 bases; J trimming: 16 bases; junction bases outside the gene matches: 19. The CDR3 sequence is 17 residues long. CDR1 and CDR2 (germline): LGHDT, YNNKEL (reference sequence). DNA for the CDR3: TGTGCCAGCAGCCAGGACCCGGGACTAGCGGGTTTACCACCCATTTTCTTC. It translates to CASSQDPGLAGLPPIFF.

V usage is TRBV3-1 and J usage is TRBJ1-5; D remains ambiguous. Germline V gene data show CDR1 as LGHDT and CDR2 as YNNKEL (reference sequence). Trimming removed 4 bases at V and 4 bases at J, with 14 bases between. This CDR3 comprises 15 residues. CDR3 protein: CASSLTPEGNQPQHF. The CDR3 region has the DNA TGTGCCAGCAGCCTCACGCCTGAAGGGAATCAGCCCCAGCATTTT.

The chain carries TRBV5-5 and TRBJ2-2, with D maybe TRBD2 (7 bases). Trimming took off 4 bases at V and 7 bases at J, with 17 bases between the two ends. Germline CDR1 and CDR2: SGHKS and YYEKEE (reference sequence). There are 15 residues in the CDR3. CDR3 loop: CASSPGGRGLGELFF. In DNA, the CDR3 is TGTGCCAGCAGCCCGGGGGGCAGGGGTCTCGGGGAGCTGTTTTTT.

The chain couples TRBV20-1 to TRBJ1-1; the D is unclear. Germline lookup yields CDR1 DFQATT and CDR2 SNEGSKA (reference sequence). The CDR3 runs 13 residues. The CDR3 reads CNRNGIGDTEAFF. The CDR3 coding sequence is TGCAATAGAAACGGGATCGGGGACACTGAAGCTTTCTTT.

This clonotype was seen a few times. The rearrangement joins TRBV20-1 to TRBJ2-7, with TRBD1 matching 8 bases. The trim removed 5 bases at V and 9 bases at J, leaving 9 bases unmatched. The CDR3 has 12 amino acids. Germline assignment: CDR1 DFQATT and CDR2 SNEGSKA (reference sequence). This chain's CDR3 is CSAPDRGEVQYF. The CDR3 bases are TGCAGTGCTCCCGACAGGGGAGAGGTGCAGTACTTC.

This clonotype was found a few times. The chain carries TRBV20-1 and TRBJ2-1; 8 nucleotides agree with TRBD2. This CDR3 contains 15 residues. J lost 3 bases, V lost 0 bases, and 4 bases had no gene match. CDR1 DFQATT and CDR2 SNEGSKA come from the germline V gene (reference sequence). CDR3 coding DNA: TGCAGTGCTAGAGATCAGCGGGGGCTCTACAATGAGCAGTTCTTC. Its protein is CSARDQRGLYNEQFF.

This clonotype was seen many times. The chain has TRBV28 and TRBJ1-4; 9 nucleotides match TRBD1. Germline CDR1 reads MDHEN; CDR2 reads SYDVKM. The V segment lost 7 bases and the J segment 7 bases; nucleotides outside the gene matches: 10. The CDR3 covers 15 residues. The CDR3 spells CASTRGTGFREKLFF. CDR3 in DNA: TGTGCCAGCACACGCGGGACAGGGTTTCGTGAAAAACTGTTTTTT.

In this sample, this clonotype turned up once. The chain joins TRBV28 to TRBJ2-4, with 9 bases fitting TRBD2. Germline CDR1 MDHEN, CDR2 SYDVKM. V dropped 7 bases and J dropped 8; count of bases not matched to a gene: 9. The length of the CDR3 is 14 residues. The CDR3 DNA reads as TGTGCCAGCACCCCGGGACTAGCTAGTGACATTCAGTACTTC. It is translated as CASTPGLASDIQYF.

A few counts support this clonotype. The gene calls are TRBV27 and TRBJ1-4; a weak D match, TRBD1 (5 bases). CDR3 length: 17 residues. Germline-derived CDR1 and CDR2 are MNHEY and SMNVEV (reference sequence). V dropped 6 bases and J dropped 0 bases, with 17 bases sitting between them. CDR3 DNA sequence: TGTGCCAGCAGACAGAAGTCCGGAGGGGCAACTAATGAAAAACTGTTTTTT. It yields the protein CASRQKSGGATNEKLFF.

In this sample, this clonotype turned up many times. This chain connects TRBV12-3 or TRBV12-4 to TRBJ1-1; D possibly corresponds to TRBD1 (6 bases). V was clipped by 3 bases and J by 2 bases, with 10 bases between them. The CDR3 totals 14 residues. The CDR3 DNA is TGTGCCAGCAGTTTCCAGGGGCGAAACACTGAAGCTTTCTTT. It codes for CASSFQGRNTEAFF.

The table lists this clonotype with a few counts. V gene TRBV7-9 combines with J gene TRBJ2-5; 10 nucleotides align to TRBD2. The CDR3 runs 15 residues. Germline V lookup: CDR1 SEHNR, CDR2 FQNEAQ (reference sequence). V gave up 5 bases and J gave up 10 bases; unmatched junction bases: 13. The CDR3 bases are TGTGCCAGCAGCATAGGGTGGCTAGCGGGAGAGGTCCAGTACTTC. Encoded protein: CASSIGWLAGEVQYF.

The table lists this clonotype with many counts. The V gene is TRBV25-1, the J gene TRBJ1-1, with D unresolved. Germline CDR1 MGHDK, CDR2 SYGVNS. The CDR3 runs to 14 residues. Trimming cost V 3 bases and J 1 base, with 9 bases left between them. In DNA, the CDR3 is TGTGCCAGCAGTGAGCTTACGGAGAACACTGAAGCTTTCTTT. This gives the protein CASSELTENTEAFF.

This clonotype was observed a few times. The chain links TRBV6-5 to TRBJ2-5; no reliable D call. V dropped 3 bases and J dropped 0 bases, with 8 bases sitting between them. This CDR3 region has 14 residues. CDR1 and CDR2 (germline): MNHEY, SVGAGI. The chain's CDR3 is CASSYGQDQETQYF. CDR3 in DNA: TGTGCCAGCAGTTATGGGCAGGACCAAGAGACCCAGTACTTC.

The chain carries TRBV12-3 or TRBV12-4 and TRBJ2-3, with TRBD2 matching over 13 bases. CDR3 size: 16 residues. V trimming: 7 bases; J trimming: 6 bases; junction bases outside the gene matches: 10. CDR3 DNA sequence: TGTGCCAGCACTCCCCCGGGACTAGCGGGAAAGGATACGCAGTATTTT. Translating gives CASTPPGLAGKDTQYF.

The chain is built from TRBV7-8 and TRBJ2-2; TRBD2 matches at 7 bases. The V gene's germline CDR1 is SGHVS and CDR2 FQNEAQ. CDR3 length: 15 amino acids. The trim removed 3 bases at V and 2 bases at J, leaving 3 bases unmatched. The CDR3 sequence: CASSFLAGNTGELFF. The CDR3 DNA follows: TGTGCCAGCAGCTTCTTAGCGGGCAACACCGGGGAGCTGTTTTTT.

This clonotype was detected ten times or more. This chain connects TRBV28 to TRBJ2-6, with D uncertain. Trimming took off 8 bases at V and 1 base at J, with 6 bases between the two ends. CDR3 length: 13 residues. The germline gives CDR1 MDHEN, CDR2 SYDVKM. The CDR3 spells CASLLSGANVLTF. For the CDR3, the DNA is TGTGCCAGCCTCCTTTCTGGGGCCAACGTCCTGACTTTC.